This entry lists 10 T cell receptor beta chains sequenced from one sample in a study of beta chain features in type 1 diabetes. General study findings and limits: All four CD4+ subsets of Type 1 diabetes patients contained TCRB CDR3s that were moderately but significantly shorter.

Investigators reverse transcribed all isolated RNA, so they sequenced expressed TCRB transcripts. Libraries were prepared by immunoSEQ multiplex PCR; TCRdb keeps only in-frame clonotypes and omits some of them. The repertoire holds around 280,000 clones, with approximately 15% as singletons. No antigen has been identified for these receptors. The specimen was naive CD4+ T cells from blood. Every receptor here comes from a man between 18 and 35 years old with type 1 diabetes.

V is TRBV7-9 and J is TRBJ2-1, with 13 bases aligning to TRBD2. Germline V gene lookup returns CDR1 SEHNR and CDR2 FQNEAQ (reference sequence). This CDR3 is 16 amino acids long. V lost 5 bases, J lost 4 bases, and 5 bases stayed unmatched. This CDR3 reads CASSRGGLAGYNEQFF. In DNA, the CDR3 is TGTGCCAGCAGCAGGGGGGGACTAGCGGGATACAATGAGCAGTTCTTC.

This chain joins TRBV28 and TRBJ2-7; D gene uncertain. Trimming removed 5 bases from V and 1 base from J, with 6 bases in between. The CDR3 runs 12 residues. The germline V gene has CDR1 MDHEN and CDR2 SYDVKM. The CDR3: CASSRRSYEQYF. CDR3 bases: TGTGCCAGCAGTCGCAGATCCTACGAGCAGTACTTC.

This chain joins TRBV29-1 and TRBJ2-5, with 9 bases aligning to TRBD1. V was pared by 6 bases and J by 4 bases, with 6 bases of the junction left unmatched. CDR1 and CDR2 from the germline V gene are SQVTM and ANQGSEA. The CDR3 length is 13 residues. The CDR3 is CSVNRGQGETQYF. CDR3 coding DNA: TGCAGCGTGAACAGGGGGCAGGGAGAGACCCAGTACTTC.

The chain employs TRBV5-1 and TRBJ2-2; the D gene is possibly TRBD2 (5 bases). V was shortened by 4 bases and J by 7 bases, with 17 bases between the two germline ends. CDR3 length: 15 amino acids. Germline assignment: CDR1 SGHRS and CDR2 YFSETQ. The CDR3 DNA reads TGCGCCAGCAGCCCCCCGAGGGATTCACGCGGGGAGCTGTTTTTT. It specifies CASSPPRDSRGELFF.

Only a few counts were recorded for this clone. The genes are TRBV5-6 and TRBJ2-7, with D perhaps TRBD1 or TRBD2 (9 bases each). Germline CDR1 reads SGHDT; CDR2 reads YYEEEE. The CDR3 totals 19 residues. Trimming removed 3 bases at V and 0 bases at J, with 25 bases between. This CDR3 reads CASSWTGTGLAGSSYEQYF. The DNA for the CDR3 is TGTGCCAGCAGCTGGACCGGGACAGGGCTAGCGGGGAGCTCCTACGAGCAGTACTTC.

Only a few counts were recorded for this clone. The CDR3 reads CAWSGGWAGDEQYF. CDR3 in DNA: TGTGCCTGGAGCGGCGGGTGGGCGGGGGACGAGCAGTACTTC. This chain uses TRBV30 with TRBJ2-7; 7 bases are a match to TRBD2. Losses at the gene ends were 3 bases for V and 5 bases for J; bases not matched to a gene: 10. This CDR3 has 14 amino acids. CDR1 is GTSNPN and CDR2 is SVGIG in the germline V gene (reference sequence).

CDR3 amino acids: CASMGREGFYGYTF. In DNA, the CDR3 is TGTGCCAGCATGGGCAGGGAAGGCTTCTATGGCTACACCTTC. The rearrangement uses TRBV2 and TRBJ1-2; tentatively, D is TRBD1 (5 bases). The V end lost 7 bases, the J end lost 4 bases, and 16 bases lay between the germline ends. CDR3 length: 14 amino acids. Germline CDR1 SNHLY, CDR2 FYNNEI.

This clone occurred a few times. V is TRBV29-1 and J is TRBJ1-2; 8 bases are a match to TRBD1. The CDR3 spans 12 residues. V was pared by 7 bases and J by 2 bases, with 3 bases of the junction left unmatched. Germline V gene sequence: CDR1 SQVTM, CDR2 ANQGSEA. The chain's CDR3 is CSARQGNYGYTF. The CDR3 nucleotides read TGCAGCGCCAGACAGGGGAACTATGGCTACACCTTC.

The rearrangement links TRBV15 to TRBJ1-1; no clear D. Trimming shortened V by 4 bases and J by 3 bases, and 6 bases separated the two germline ends. Germline CDR1 and CDR2: LNHNV and YYDKDF (reference sequence). The CDR3 length is 12 residues. CDR3 bases: TGTGCCACCAGCACAACTCACACTGAAGCTTTCTTT. As protein: CATSTTHTEAFF.

This clone was found a few times. This chain links TRBV28 with TRBJ2-1; TRBD2 aligns across 9 bases. This CDR3 has 15 amino acids. Trimming removed 1 base from V and 7 bases from J; junction bases left unmatched: 5. From germline, CDR1 is MDHEN and CDR2 SYDVKM. For the CDR3, the DNA is TGTGCCAGCAGTTTATCGGCGGGAGGGGTTAATGAGCAGTTCTTC. This sequence encodes CASSLSAGGVNEQFF.